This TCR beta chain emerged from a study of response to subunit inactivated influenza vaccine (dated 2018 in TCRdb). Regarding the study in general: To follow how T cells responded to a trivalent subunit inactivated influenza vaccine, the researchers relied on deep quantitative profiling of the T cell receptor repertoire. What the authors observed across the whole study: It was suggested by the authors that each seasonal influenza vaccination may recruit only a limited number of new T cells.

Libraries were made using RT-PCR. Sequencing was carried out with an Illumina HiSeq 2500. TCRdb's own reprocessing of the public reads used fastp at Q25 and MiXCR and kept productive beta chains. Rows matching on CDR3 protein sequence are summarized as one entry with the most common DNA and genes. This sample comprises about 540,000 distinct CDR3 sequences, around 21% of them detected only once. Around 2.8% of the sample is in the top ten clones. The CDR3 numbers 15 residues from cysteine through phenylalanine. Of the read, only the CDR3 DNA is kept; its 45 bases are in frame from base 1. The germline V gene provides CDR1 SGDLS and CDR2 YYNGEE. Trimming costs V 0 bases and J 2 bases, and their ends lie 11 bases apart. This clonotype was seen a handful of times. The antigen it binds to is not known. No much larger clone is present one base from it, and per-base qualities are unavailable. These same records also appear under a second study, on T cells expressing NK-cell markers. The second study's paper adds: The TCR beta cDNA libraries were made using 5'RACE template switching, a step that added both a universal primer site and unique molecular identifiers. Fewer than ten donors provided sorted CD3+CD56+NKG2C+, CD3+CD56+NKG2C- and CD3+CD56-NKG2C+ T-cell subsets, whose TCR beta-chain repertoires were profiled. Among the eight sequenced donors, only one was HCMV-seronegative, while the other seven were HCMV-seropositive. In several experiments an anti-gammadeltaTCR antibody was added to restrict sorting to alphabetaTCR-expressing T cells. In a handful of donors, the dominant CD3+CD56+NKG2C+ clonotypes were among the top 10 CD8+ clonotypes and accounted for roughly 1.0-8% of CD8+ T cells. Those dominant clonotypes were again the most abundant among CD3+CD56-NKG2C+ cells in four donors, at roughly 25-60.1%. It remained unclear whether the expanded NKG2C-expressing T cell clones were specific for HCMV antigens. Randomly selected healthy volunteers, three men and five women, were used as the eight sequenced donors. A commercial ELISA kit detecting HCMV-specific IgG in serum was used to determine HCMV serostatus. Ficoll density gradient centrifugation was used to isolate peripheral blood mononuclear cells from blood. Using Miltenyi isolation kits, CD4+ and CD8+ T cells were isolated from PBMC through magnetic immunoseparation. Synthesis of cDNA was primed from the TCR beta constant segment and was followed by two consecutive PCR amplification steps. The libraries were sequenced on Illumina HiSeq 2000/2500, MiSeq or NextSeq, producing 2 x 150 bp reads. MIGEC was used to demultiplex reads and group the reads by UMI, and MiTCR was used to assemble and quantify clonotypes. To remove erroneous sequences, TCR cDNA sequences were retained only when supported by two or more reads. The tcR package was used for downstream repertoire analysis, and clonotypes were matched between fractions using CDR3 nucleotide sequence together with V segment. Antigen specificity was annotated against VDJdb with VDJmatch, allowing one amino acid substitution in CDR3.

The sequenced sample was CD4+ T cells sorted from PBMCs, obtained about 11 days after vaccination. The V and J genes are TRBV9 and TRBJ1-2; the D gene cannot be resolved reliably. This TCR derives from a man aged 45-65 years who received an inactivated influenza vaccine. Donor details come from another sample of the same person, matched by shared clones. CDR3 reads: CASSVAPGENYGYTF. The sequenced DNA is TGTGCCAGCAGCGTAGCTCCGGGAGAAAACTATGGCTACACCTTC. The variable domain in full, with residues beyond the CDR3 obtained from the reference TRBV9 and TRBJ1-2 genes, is DSGVTQTPKHLITATGQRVTLRCSPRSGDLSVYWYQQSLDQGLQFLIQYYNGEERAKGNILERFSAQQFPDLHSELNLSSLELGDSALYFCASSVAPGENYGYTFGSGTRLTVV.